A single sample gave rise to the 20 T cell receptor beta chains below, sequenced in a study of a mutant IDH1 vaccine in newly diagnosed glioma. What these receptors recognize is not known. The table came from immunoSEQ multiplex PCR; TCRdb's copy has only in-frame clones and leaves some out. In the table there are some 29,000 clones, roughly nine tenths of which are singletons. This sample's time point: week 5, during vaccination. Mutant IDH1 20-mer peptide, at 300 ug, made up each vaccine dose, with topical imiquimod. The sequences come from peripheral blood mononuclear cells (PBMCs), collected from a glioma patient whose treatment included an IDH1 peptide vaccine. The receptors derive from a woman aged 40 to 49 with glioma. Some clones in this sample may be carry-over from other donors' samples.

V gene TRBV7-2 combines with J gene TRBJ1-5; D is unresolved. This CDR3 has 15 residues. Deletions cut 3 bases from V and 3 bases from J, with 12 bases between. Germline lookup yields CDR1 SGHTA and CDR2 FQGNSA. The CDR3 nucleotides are TGTGCCAGCAGCTTCGTCTTTAGGGACAATCAGCCCCAGCATTTT. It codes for CASSFVFRDNQPQHF.

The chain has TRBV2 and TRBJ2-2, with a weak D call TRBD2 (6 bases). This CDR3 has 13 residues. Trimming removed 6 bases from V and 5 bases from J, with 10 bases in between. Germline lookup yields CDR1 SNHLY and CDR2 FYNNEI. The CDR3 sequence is CASRTLATGELFF. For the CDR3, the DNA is TGTGCCAGCAGGACACTAGCAACCGGGGAGCTGTTTTTT.

The CDR3: CASSSPRGMERSYEQYF. The CDR3 DNA follows: TGTGCCAGCAGCTCCCCGAGGGGTATGGAGCGGTCCTACGAGCAGTACTTC. The chain has TRBV9 and TRBJ2-7; D possibly matches TRBD1 or TRBD2 (5 bases each). This CDR3 contains 17 residues. The germline gives CDR1 SGDLS, CDR2 YYNGEE. Trimming took off 4 bases at V and 1 base at J, with 21 bases between the two ends.

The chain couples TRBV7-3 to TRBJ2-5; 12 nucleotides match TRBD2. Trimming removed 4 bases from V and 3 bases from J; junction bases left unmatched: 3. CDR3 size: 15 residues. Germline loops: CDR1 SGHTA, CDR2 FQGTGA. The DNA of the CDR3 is TGTGCCAGCAGCTCCCGGACTAGCGGGGAAGAGACCCAGTACTTC. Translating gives CASSSRTSGEETQYF. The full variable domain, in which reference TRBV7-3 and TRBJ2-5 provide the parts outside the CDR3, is GAGVSQTPSNKVTEKGKYVELRCDPISGHTALYWYRQSLGQGPEFLIYFQGTGAADDSGLPNDRFFAVRPEGSVSTLKIQRTERGDSAVYLCASSSRTSGEETQYFGPGTRLLVL.

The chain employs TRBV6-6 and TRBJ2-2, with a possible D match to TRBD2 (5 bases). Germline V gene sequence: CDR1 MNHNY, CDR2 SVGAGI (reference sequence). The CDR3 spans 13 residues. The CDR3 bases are TGTGTGAGCAGTAGCGCGAACACCGGGGAGCTGTTTTTT. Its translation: CVSSSANTGELFF.

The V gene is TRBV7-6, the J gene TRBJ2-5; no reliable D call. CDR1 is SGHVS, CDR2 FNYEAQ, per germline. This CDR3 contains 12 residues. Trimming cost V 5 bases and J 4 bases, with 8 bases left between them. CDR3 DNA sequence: TGTGCCAGCAGCCCGACGCGAGAGACCCAGTACTTC. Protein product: CASSPTRETQYF.

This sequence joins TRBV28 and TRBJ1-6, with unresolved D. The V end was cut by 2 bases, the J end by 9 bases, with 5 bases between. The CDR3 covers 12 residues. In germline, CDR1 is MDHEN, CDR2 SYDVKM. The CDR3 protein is CASSLTTSPLHF. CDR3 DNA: TGTGCCAGCAGTTTAACTACTTCACCCCTCCACTTT.

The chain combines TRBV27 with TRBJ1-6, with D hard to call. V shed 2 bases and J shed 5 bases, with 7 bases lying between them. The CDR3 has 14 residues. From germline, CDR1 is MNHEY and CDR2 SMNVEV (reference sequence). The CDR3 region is CASSLRPNNSPLHF. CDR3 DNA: TGTGCCAGCAGTTTACGGCCGAATAATTCACCCCTCCACTTT.

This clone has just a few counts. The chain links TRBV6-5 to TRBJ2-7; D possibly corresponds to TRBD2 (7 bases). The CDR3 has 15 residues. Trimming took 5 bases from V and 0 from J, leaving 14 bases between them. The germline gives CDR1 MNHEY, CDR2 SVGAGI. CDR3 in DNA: TGTGCCAGCAGTGGATGGGGGGGCCCCTCCTACGAGCAGTACTTC. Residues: CASSGWGGPSYEQYF.

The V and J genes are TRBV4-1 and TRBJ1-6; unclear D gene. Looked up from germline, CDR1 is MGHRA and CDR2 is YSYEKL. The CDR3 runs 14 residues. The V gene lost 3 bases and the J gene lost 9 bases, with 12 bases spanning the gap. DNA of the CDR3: TGCGCCAGCAGCCAGCAGGAGCGCGGTTCACCCCTCCACTTT. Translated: CASSQQERGSPLHF.

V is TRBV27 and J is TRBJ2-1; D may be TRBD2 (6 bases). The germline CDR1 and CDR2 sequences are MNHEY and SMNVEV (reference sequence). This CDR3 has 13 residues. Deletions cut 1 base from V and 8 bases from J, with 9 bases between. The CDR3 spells CASSLLGGDEQFF. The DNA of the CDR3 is TGTGCCAGCAGTTTATTGGGAGGCGATGAGCAGTTCTTC.

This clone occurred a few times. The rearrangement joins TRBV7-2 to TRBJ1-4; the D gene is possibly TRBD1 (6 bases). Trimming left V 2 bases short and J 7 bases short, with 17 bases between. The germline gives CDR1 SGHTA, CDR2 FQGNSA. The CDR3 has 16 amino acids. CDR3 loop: CASSLNVWGQSEKLFF. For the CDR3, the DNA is TGTGCCAGCAGCTTAAATGTCTGGGGGCAAAGTGAAAAACTGTTTTTT. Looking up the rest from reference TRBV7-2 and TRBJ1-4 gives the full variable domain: GAGVSQSPSNKVTEKGKDVELRCDPISGHTALYWYRQSLGQGLEFLIYFQGNSAPDKSGLPSDRFSAERTGGSVSTLTIQRTQQEDSAVYLCASSLNVWGQSEKLFFGSGTQLSVL.

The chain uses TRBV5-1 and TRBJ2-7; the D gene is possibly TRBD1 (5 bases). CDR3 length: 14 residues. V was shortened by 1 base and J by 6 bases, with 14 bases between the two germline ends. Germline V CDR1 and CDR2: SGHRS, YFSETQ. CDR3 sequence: CASSLQGMFGEQYF. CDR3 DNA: TGCGCCAGCAGCTTGCAGGGTATGTTCGGCGAGCAGTACTTC.

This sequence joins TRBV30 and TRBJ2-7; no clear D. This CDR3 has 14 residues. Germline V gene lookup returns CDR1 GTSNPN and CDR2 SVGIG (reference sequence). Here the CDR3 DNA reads TGTGCGCGAAAGGACCACCGTAAGGCCTACGAGCAGTACTTC. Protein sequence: CARKDHRKAYEQYF.

The CDR3 sequence is CASSLLGDSVGTF. The CDR3 DNA reads as TGTGCCAGCAGCTTGTTAGGGGATTCCGTAGGGACCTTC. The V gene is TRBV5-5, the J gene TRBJ1-2, with D possibly matching TRBD1 (5 bases). The CDR3 runs 13 residues. V was clipped by 1 base and J by 14 bases, with 18 bases between them. CDR1 and CDR2 (germline): SGHKS, YYEKEE (reference sequence).

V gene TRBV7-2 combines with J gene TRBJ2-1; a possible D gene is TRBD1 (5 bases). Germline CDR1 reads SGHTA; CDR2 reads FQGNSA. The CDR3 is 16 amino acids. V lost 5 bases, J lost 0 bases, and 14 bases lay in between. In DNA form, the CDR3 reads TGTGCCAGCAGCGTGGACACAACCAGCTCCTACAATGAGCAGTTCTTC. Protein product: CASSVDTTSSYNEQFF.

CDR3 protein: CASSFVRGGQGADGYTF. The CDR3 DNA sequence: TGTGCCAGCAGCTTTGTAAGGGGAGGACAGGGGGCGGATGGCTACACCTTC. The chain employs TRBV7-8 and TRBJ1-2; 11 bases align to TRBD1. The germline gives CDR1 SGHVS, CDR2 FQNEAQ. The CDR3 contains 17 residues. The junction had 12 bases not matched to a gene; V was cut back by 3 bases and J by 6 bases.

The CDR3, as DNA: TGTGCCAGCACTCAAGCCTACGAGCAGTACTTC. Translated: CASTQAYEQYF. The V and J genes are TRBV6-5 and TRBJ2-5; D remains ambiguous. Near its end, the DNA agrees better with TRBJ2-7, so the J call may be wrong. Per germline, CDR1 MNHEY and CDR2 SVGAGI. The CDR3 totals 11 residues.

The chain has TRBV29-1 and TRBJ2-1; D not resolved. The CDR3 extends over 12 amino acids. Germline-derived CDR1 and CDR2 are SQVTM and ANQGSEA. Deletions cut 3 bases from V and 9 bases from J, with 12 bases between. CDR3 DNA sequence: TGCAGCGTTGACAACCGATCGGGTGAGCAGTTCTTC. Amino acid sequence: CSVDNRSGEQFF.

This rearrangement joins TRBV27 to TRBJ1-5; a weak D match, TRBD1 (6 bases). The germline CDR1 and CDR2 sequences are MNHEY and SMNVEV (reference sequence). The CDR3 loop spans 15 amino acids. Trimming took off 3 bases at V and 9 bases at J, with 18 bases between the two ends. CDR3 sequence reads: CASSFYGQSFGPQHF. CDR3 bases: TGTGCCAGCAGTTTCTACGGACAGTCTTTTGGGCCCCAGCATTTT.